The 21 T cell receptor beta chains given below trace back to one sample, sequenced in a study of blood T cell repertoires in COVID-19. Repertoires were generated with immunoSEQ multiplex PCR, while TCRdb's copy carries only in-frame clones and drops some. The repertoire includes fewer than 300,000 clones, roughly 84% of them detected once, and around 2.9% sits in the top ten. Sequences were obtained from peripheral blood. The receptors were sampled from a woman aged 18 to 35 with acute or convalescent COVID-19.

This clone was picked up a small number of times. The chain employs TRBV23-1 and TRBJ1-1; D is perhaps TRBD1 (5 bases). TRBV23-1 is an ORF; its function is uncertain. V shed 9 bases and J shed 6 bases, with 20 bases lying between them. The CDR3 extends over 14 amino acids. The CDR3 DNA follows: TGCGCCAGAGCCCGGGGCGGGGGGTCGGCTGAAGCTTTCTTT. This codes for CARARGGGSAEAFF.

V and J are TRBV25-1 and TRBJ2-5; a possible D gene is TRBD1 (7 bases). The CDR3 is made up of 15 amino acids. V lost 4 bases, J lost 1 base, and 13 bases lay in between. Germline assignment: CDR1 MGHDK and CDR2 SYGVNS. This CDR3 is CASSGQGGVQETQYF. Written as DNA, the CDR3 is TGTGCCAGCAGTGGACAGGGAGGTGTCCAAGAGACCCAGTACTTC.

The rearrangement joins TRBV4-3 to TRBJ1-5; D uncertain. Germline assignment: CDR1 LGHNA and CDR2 YSLEER. CDR3 length equals 13 residues. Deletions cut 0 bases from V and 6 bases from J, with 6 bases between. The CDR3 is CASSQDASQPQHF. CDR3 nucleotides: TGCGCCAGCAGCCAAGATGCGAGTCAGCCCCAGCATTTT.

The V and J genes are TRBV27 and TRBJ2-1, with a weak D call TRBD1 (6 bases). The V gene lost 5 bases and the J gene lost 0 bases, with 8 bases spanning the gap. CDR3 length: 14 amino acids. In germline, CDR1 is MNHEY, CDR2 SMNVEV (reference sequence). For the CDR3, the DNA is TGTGCCAGCAGTCGGACAGTCTCCTACAATGAGCAGTTCTTC. Its protein is CASSRTVSYNEQFF.

The CDR3 DNA follows: TGTGCCAGTAGTCCCACGGGACAGGGGACTTACGAGCAGTACTTC. Translating gives CASSPTGQGTYEQYF. This rearrangement joins TRBV19 to TRBJ2-7, with 10 nucleotides matching TRBD1. V trimming: 5 bases; J trimming: 4 bases; junction bases outside the gene matches: 8. The CDR3 is 15 amino acids. Germline-derived CDR1 and CDR2 are LNHDA and SQIVND (reference sequence).

The J gene is TRBJ2-7, the V gene TRBV5-1; 7 positions agree with TRBD1. V shed 4 bases and J 7 bases; nucleotides not matched to a gene: 5. The CDR3 runs 12 residues. Looked up from germline, CDR1 is SGHRS and CDR2 is YFSETQ. The DNA of the CDR3 is TGCGCCAGCAGCGGGCAGGGGGTTGAGCAGTACTTC. This encodes CASSGQGVEQYF.

This chain links TRBV20-1 with TRBJ2-2; D uncertain. This CDR3 is built from 13 residues. The V end lost 3 bases, the J end lost 1 base, and 6 bases lay between the germline ends. Germline loops: CDR1 DFQATT, CDR2 SNEGSKA (reference sequence). DNA of the CDR3: TGCAGTGCTAGTGCAGGGAACACCGGGGAGCTGTTTTTT. Translated, it gives CSASAGNTGELFF.

Ten or more counts support this clone. This chain joins TRBV28 and TRBJ1-6; D call uncertain. V was trimmed by 4 bases and J by 9 bases, leaving 7 bases between them. The germline CDR1 and CDR2 sequences are MDHEN and SYDVKM. This CDR3 has 12 amino acids. CDR3 coding DNA: TGTGCCAGCAGTTCGGAGCCTTCACCCCTCCACTTT. Translating gives CASSSEPSPLHF.

This clone showed up just once. The V gene is TRBV2, the J gene TRBJ1-3; perhaps TRBD1 as D (5 bases). The CDR3 covers 15 residues. Germline V gene sequence: CDR1 SNHLY, CDR2 FYNNEI. Trimming removed 5 bases at V and 0 bases at J, with 11 bases between. The CDR3 DNA follows: TGTGCCAGCAGTAATCAGGGTTTCTCTGGAAACACCATATATTTT. This encodes CASSNQGFSGNTIYF. The entire variable domain, with the rest obtained from reference TRBV2 and TRBJ1-3, is as follows: EPEVTQTPSHQVTQMGQEVILRCVPISNHLYFYWYRQILGQKVEFLVSFYNNEISEKSEIFDDQFSVERPDGSNFTLKIRSTKLEDSAMYFCASSNQGFSGNTIYFGEGSWLTVV.

This chain joins TRBV27 and TRBJ2-1; 9 bases are a match to TRBD1. The CDR3 sequence is 18 residues long. V was clipped by 5 bases and J by 7 bases; unmatched bases: 18. Germline assignment: CDR1 MNHEY and CDR2 SMNVEV (reference sequence). The CDR3 spells CASSTSNLWDRDANEQFF. The DNA for the CDR3 is TGTGCCAGCAGTACCTCTAACCTGTGGGACAGGGACGCAAATGAGCAGTTCTTC.

This clone was counted only a few times. The chain links TRBV5-1 to TRBJ2-5, with D maybe TRBD2 (6 bases). The CDR3 contains 16 residues. Germline V gene lookup returns CDR1 SGHRS and CDR2 YFSETQ. The ends were cut back, 4 bases at V and 1 base at J, with 17 bases in the middle. The CDR3 loop reads CASSRGYPQSQETQYF. The CDR3 nucleotides read TGCGCCAGCAGCCGGGGGTATCCCCAGAGCCAAGAGACCCAGTACTTC.

This clone has only one observation. The chain carries TRBV11-3 and TRBJ2-2; 9 bases match TRBD1. CDR3 size: 15 residues. V was pared by 6 bases and J by 2 bases, with 4 bases of the junction left unmatched. Germline CDR1 reads SGHNT; CDR2 reads YENEEA. CDR3 residues: CASSPGQGNTGELFF. Here the CDR3 DNA reads TGTGCCAGCAGTCCGGGACAGGGAAACACCGGGGAGCTGTTTTTT. Full variable domain (rest looked up from reference TRBV11-3 and TRBJ2-2): EAGVVQSPRYKIIEKKQPVAFWCNPISGHNTLYWYLQNLGQGPELLIRYENEEAVDDSQLPKDRFSAERLKGVDSTLKIQPAELGDSAVYLCASSPGQGNTGELFFGEGSRLTVL.

J is TRBJ1-1 and V is TRBV6-5; 7 bases fit TRBD1. The CDR3 is 14 amino acids. Germline V gene lookup returns CDR1 MNHEY and CDR2 SVGAGI. V lost 5 bases and J lost 1; bases outside the gene matches: 4. Here the CDR3 reads CASSTGQANTEAFF. As DNA, the CDR3 is TGTGCCAGCAGTACCGGACAGGCGAACACTGAAGCTTTCTTT.

The V and J genes are TRBV19 and TRBJ2-1; TRBD2 agrees at 10 bases. With V trimmed by 4 bases and J by 4 bases, 16 bases remained unmatched. The CDR3 has 19 residues. In germline, CDR1 is LNHDA, CDR2 SQIVND (reference sequence). The CDR3: CASSTPTSGPAVGYNEQFF. As DNA, the CDR3 is TGTGCCAGTAGTACCCCGACTAGCGGGCCCGCCGTCGGATACAATGAGCAGTTCTTC.

The chain uses TRBV6-2 or TRBV6-3 and TRBJ2-6, with TRBD1 as a possible D gene (6 bases). CDR3 length: 19 residues. The V gene lost 0 bases and the J gene lost 2 bases, with 17 bases spanning the gap. Germline V lookup: CDR1 MNHEY, CDR2 SVGEGT. The CDR3 reads CASSYSRVAGAPGANVLTF. In DNA, the CDR3 is TGTGCCAGCAGTTACTCGAGGGTCGCAGGGGCCCCTGGGGCCAACGTCCTGACTTTC.

The chain employs TRBV9 and TRBJ2-3, with D possibly TRBD2 on 6 matching bases. Trimming cost V 4 bases and J 3 bases, with 12 bases left between them. This CDR3 has 14 amino acids. From germline, CDR1 is SGDLS and CDR2 YYNGEE. CDR3 sequence reads: CASSPSLATDTQYF. The CDR3 region has the DNA TGTGCCAGCAGCCCCAGCCTAGCGACAGATACGCAGTATTTT.

The chain links TRBV19 to TRBJ2-1; TRBD2 might be the D (6 bases). Germline values: CDR1 LNHDA, CDR2 SQIVND (reference sequence). This CDR3 spans 15 amino acids. Trimming cost V 5 bases and J 6 bases, with 17 bases left between them. The CDR3 region is CASSQTRDSLNEQFF. CDR3 coding DNA: TGTGCCAGTAGTCAGACTCGGGACTCTCTCAATGAGCAGTTCTTC.

This clone was observed a handful of times. The chain joins TRBV4-3 to TRBJ2-5; TRBD2 aligns across 8 bases. CDR3 length: 17 amino acids. The germline V gene encodes CDR1 LGHNA and CDR2 YSLEER. With V trimmed by 0 bases and J by 5 bases, 11 bases remained unmatched. CDR3 sequence: CASSQDRRSGRMETQYF. CDR3 DNA: TGCGCCAGCAGCCAAGATAGACGAAGCGGGAGAATGGAGACCCAGTACTTC.

The chain has TRBV27 and TRBJ2-5, with TRBD2 matching 10 bases. Looked up from germline, CDR1 is MNHEY and CDR2 is SMNVEV (reference sequence). J lost 1 base, V lost 5 bases, and 4 bases had no gene match. The CDR3 loop spans 15 amino acids. CDR3 in DNA: TGTGCCAGCAGTGGCTGGACTAGCGGCCAAGAGACCCAGTACTTC. This codes for CASSGWTSGQETQYF.

The chain recombines TRBV27 with TRBJ2-7, with no clear D. V was cut by 7 bases and J by 5 bases, with 18 bases left in between. CDR1 is MNHEY and CDR2 is SMNVEV in the germline V gene (reference sequence). The CDR3 is 14 residues long. The CDR3 sequence: CASTPSSPPHEQYF. The CDR3 DNA is TGTGCCAGCACCCCCTCGAGCCCACCCCACGAGCAGTACTTC.

This clone was seen a few times. The CDR3, as DNA: TGTGCCAGCAGCGAACAGGGGTTGGTGAACACTGAAGCTTTCTTT. This encodes CASSEQGLVNTEAFF. The rearrangement joins TRBV11-1 to TRBJ1-1, with 7 nucleotides matching TRBD1. V trimming: 5 bases; J trimming: 0 bases; junction bases outside the gene matches: 6. Germline CDR1 reads SGHAT; CDR2 reads FQDESV (reference sequence). The CDR3 has 15 residues.